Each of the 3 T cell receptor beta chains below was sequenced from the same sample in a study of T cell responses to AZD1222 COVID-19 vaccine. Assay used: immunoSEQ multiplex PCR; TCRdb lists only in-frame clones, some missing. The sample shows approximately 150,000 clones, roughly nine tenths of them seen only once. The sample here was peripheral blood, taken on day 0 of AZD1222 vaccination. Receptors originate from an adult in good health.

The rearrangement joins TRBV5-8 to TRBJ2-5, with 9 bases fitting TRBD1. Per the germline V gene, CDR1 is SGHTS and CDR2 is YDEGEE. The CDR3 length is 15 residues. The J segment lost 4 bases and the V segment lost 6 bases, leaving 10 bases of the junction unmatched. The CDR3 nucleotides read TGTGCCAGCACCGTGGGACAGGGAGGGGTAGAGACCCAGTACTTC. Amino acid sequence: CASTVGQGGVETQYF.

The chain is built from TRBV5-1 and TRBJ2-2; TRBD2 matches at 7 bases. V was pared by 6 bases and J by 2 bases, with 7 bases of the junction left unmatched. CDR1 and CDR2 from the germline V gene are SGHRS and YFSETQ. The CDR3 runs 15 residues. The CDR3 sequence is CASKNPGLNTGELFF. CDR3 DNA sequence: TGCGCCAGCAAGAACCCGGGACTAAACACCGGGGAGCTGTTTTTT.

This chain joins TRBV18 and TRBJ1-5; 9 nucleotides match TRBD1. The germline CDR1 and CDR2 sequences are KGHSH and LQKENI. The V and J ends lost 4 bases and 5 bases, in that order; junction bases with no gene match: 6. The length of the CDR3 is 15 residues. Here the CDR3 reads CASSQDRGVYQPQHF. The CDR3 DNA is TGTGCCAGCTCACAGGACAGGGGTGTATATCAGCCCCAGCATTTT.